Listed below are T cell receptor beta chains from one sample, sequenced in a study of blood T cell repertoires in COVID-19. Sequencing used immunoSEQ multiplex PCR; TCRdb keeps in-frame clones, though not all of them. The table lists some 150,000 clones, about 80% of them singletons. The sequenced material came from peripheral blood. The receptors originated from a human donor with acute or convalescent COVID-19. The donor label of this sample is uncertain. Both conserved end residues are part of each CDR3. The D gene is left open where the match is weak. Rows give clone size only sometimes, using once, few, many, or a class for an expanded clone.

CDR3,DNA,D,V,J,size
CASSLEGLSQETQYF,TGTGCCAGCAGCTTGGAAGGACTGTCCCAAGAGACCCAGTACTTC,.,TRBV5-6,TRBJ2-5,.
CASSIPSGKKDTQYF,TGTGCCAGTAGTATCCCTAGCGGGAAGAAGGATACGCAGTATTTT,TRBD2,TRBV19,TRBJ2-3,.
CASSLERDQPQHF,TGTGCCAGCAGCTTAGAAAGAGATCAGCCCCAGCATTTT,.,TRBV7-9,TRBJ1-5,.
CASVGRNRNTDTQYF,TGTGCCAGCGTCGGGCGGAACAGGAACACAGATACGCAGTATTTT,.,TRBV2,TRBJ2-3,.
CASSLGGLAANEQFF,TGTGCCAGCAGCTTGGGAGGACTAGCAGCGAATGAGCAGTTCTTC,TRBD2,TRBV5-4,TRBJ2-1,.
CASSESGGIDIQYF,TGTGCCAGCAGCGAGAGCGGGGGAATCGACATTCAGTACTTC,TRBD2,TRBV9,TRBJ2-4,.
CASSDLDRAGTDTQYF,TGTGCCAGCAGTGACTTGGACAGGGCAGGAACAGATACGCAGTATTTT,TRBD1,TRBV25-1,TRBJ2-3,.
CASSPVGQGDAEAFF,TGCGCCAGCAGCCCAGTGGGACAGGGCGATGCTGAAGCTTTCTTT,TRBD1,TRBV5-1,TRBJ1-1,once
CASSPRTGPYGYTF,TGTGCCAGCAGCCCACGGACAGGCCCCTATGGCTACACCTTC,TRBD1,TRBV7-8,TRBJ1-2,.
CASRDRPYEQYF,TGTGCCAGCAGGGACAGACCCTACGAGCAGTACTTC,.,TRBV6-6,TRBJ2-7,.
CASTGGQGSPLHF,TGTGCCAGCACCGGGGGGCAAGGCTCACCCCTCCACTTT,.,TRBV25-1,TRBJ1-6,.
CASSPPDRGTEAFF,TGTGCCAGCAGCCCCCCGGACAGGGGCACTGAAGCTTTCTTT,TRBD1,TRBV3-1/TRBV3-2,TRBJ1-1,few
CASSLGSQGFYEQYF,TGTGCCAGCAGCTTAGGGTCCCAGGGTTTCTACGAGCAGTACTTC,.,TRBV7-6,TRBJ2-7,once
CASSQGGGAREQYF,TGTGCCAGCAGCCAAGGCGGGGGGGCCCGGGAGCAGTACTTC,TRBD2,TRBV3-1/TRBV3-2,TRBJ2-7,.
CASSLESQPGYEQYF,TGTGCCAGCAGCTTAGAAAGCCAACCTGGCTACGAGCAGTACTTC,.,TRBV5-4,TRBJ2-7,.
CASSSGEGNTIYF,TGTGCCAGCAGCTCAGGGGAGGGAAACACCATATATTTT,.,TRBV7-2,TRBJ1-3,.
CASSLGQNTGELFF,TGTGCCAGCAGCTTAGGACAGAACACCGGGGAGCTGTTTTTT,.,TRBV7-2,TRBJ2-2,few
CASSPRGRGASYEQYF,TGTGCCAGCAGTCCCCGTGGGCGGGGGGCCTCCTACGAGCAGTACTTC,TRBD2,TRBV28,TRBJ2-7,.
CASSLEGTGAYNEQFF,TGCGCCAGCAGCTTGGAAGGGACAGGGGCCTACAATGAGCAGTTCTTC,TRBD1,TRBV5-1,TRBJ2-1,.
CASSLASTQVNYGYTF,TGTGCCAGCAGCTTAGCCTCAACGCAGGTTAACTATGGCTACACCTTC,.,TRBV7-8,TRBJ1-2,.
CASSLRLREIGSGANVLTF,TGTGCCAGCAGCTTGAGGCTTCGGGAAATAGGGTCTGGGGCCAACGTCCTGACTTTC,.,TRBV5-6,TRBJ2-6,.
CASSIVGHYSNQPQHF,TGTGCCAGTAGTATAGTCGGACACTATAGCAATCAGCCCCAGCATTTT,.,TRBV19,TRBJ1-5,once
CAGKTGTITYNEQFF,TGTGCCGGAAAGACCGGGACTATAACCTACAATGAGCAGTTCTTC,TRBD2,TRBV19,TRBJ2-1,.
CASSLDGYEQYF,TGTGCCAGCAGCTTGGACGGTTACGAGCAGTACTTC,.,TRBV5-4,TRBJ2-7,.
CASSPDRASGNTIYF,TGCGCCAGCAGCCCCGACAGGGCCTCTGGAAACACCATATATTTT,TRBD1,TRBV5-1,TRBJ1-3,.
CASSQGTSGGGGELFF,TGTGCCAGCAGCCAAGGGACTAGCGGAGGGGGCGGGGAGCTGTTTTTT,TRBD2,TRBV4-2,TRBJ2-2,.
CASSSQGRTEAFF,TGTGCCAGCAGTAGTCAGGGGCGGACTGAAGCTTTCTTT,.,TRBV6-5,TRBJ1-1,.
CASSEGQTNYGYTF,TGTGCCAGCAGTGAAGGGCAGACTAACTATGGCTACACCTTC,.,TRBV2,TRBJ1-2,.
CASSLEGSGEDTQYF,TGTGCCAGCAGCTTAGAAGGGTCAGGGGAGGATACGCAGTATTTT,.,TRBV11-2,TRBJ2-3,.
CASTPTGRNTIYF,TGTGCCAGTACCCCGACAGGGAGGAACACCATATATTTT,TRBD1,TRBV19,TRBJ1-3,.
CASSGGDRWANVLTF,TGTGCCAGCAGCGGTGGGGACAGGTGGGCCAACGTCCTGACTTTC,TRBD1,TRBV9,TRBJ2-6,.
CASETAGPGNTIYF,TGTGCCAGCGAGACAGCAGGGCCAGGAAACACCATATATTTT,.,TRBV6-5,TRBJ1-3,.
CASKLGDRTREQYF,TGTGCCAGCAAACTCGGGGACAGGACCAGGGAGCAGTACTTC,TRBD1,TRBV28,TRBJ2-7,.
CASSLSVGQGDGYTF,TGTGCCAGCAGTTTATCTGTAGGACAGGGGGATGGCTACACCTTC,TRBD1,TRBV28,TRBJ1-2,once
CASSRDSGNEQFF,TGTGCCAGCAGCCGGGACTCGGGGAATGAGCAGTTCTTC,.,TRBV7-3,TRBJ2-1,.
CASGPQSNQPQHF,TGTGCTAGTGGCCCCCAAAGCAATCAGCCCCAGCATTTT,.,TRBV12-5,TRBJ1-5,few
CASSPLGTGGGEAFF,TGTGCCAGCAGCCCACTAGGGACAGGTGGTGGTGAAGCTTTCTTT,TRBD1,TRBV14,TRBJ1-1,.
CASSQQGKSGSETQYF,TGTGCCAGCAGTCAACAGGGTAAAAGCGGGAGCGAGACCCAGTACTTC,TRBD2,TRBV5-4,TRBJ2-5,.
CASSGWEGDYGYTF,TGTGCCAGCAGCGGATGGGAGGGGGACTATGGCTACACCTTC,.,TRBV9,TRBJ1-2,few
CASSEGGTLYSNQPQHF,TGTGCCAGCAGTGAAGGAGGGACACTTTATAGCAATCAGCCCCAGCATTTT,.,TRBV6-1,TRBJ1-5,.